This T cell receptor beta chain was sequenced for a study of blood T cell repertoires in COVID-19. Across the study: Sites across the United States, Italy and Spain contributed samples from acute and convalescent COVID-19. The analysed material was cDNA or gDNA that came from T cells, B-cell-depleted T cells, or PBMCs.

Per the authors' pipeline: Amplification from reference gene primers served as the basis for estimated nucleated cell counts. The assay was immunoSEQ multiplex PCR, and TCRdb's table has in-frame clones only and misses some. Clone size and the V and J calls come from that table; the DNA yielded D and trimming. The sample has about 110,000 clones; nearly 80% are singletons. This TCR came from a woman older than 75 with active or convalescent COVID-19. Sequenced input: peripheral blood.

CDR3 residues: CASSFPGVPQHF. The CDR3 coding sequence is TGTGCCAGCAGTTTTCCGGGAGTGCCCCAGCATTTT. The chain combines TRBV28 with TRBJ1-5; D gene unclear. The CDR3 is 12 residues long. Per the germline V gene, CDR1 is MDHEN and CDR2 is SYDVKM. V was cut by 3 bases and J by 9 bases, with 9 bases left in between.